Following are 5 T cell receptor beta chains from one sample sequenced in a study of human T cells and chemical hapten exposure. Time point noted: pre-sensitization, week 0. Regarding treatment: therapeutic diphenylcyclopropenone sensitization with weekly scalp DPC. TCRdb processed the RACE reads anew with MiXCR; each CDR3 protein has one entry. Of 300,000 to 450,000 distinct CDR3 sequences listed, roughly 4.6% are singletons. The sequences come from whole blood, collected in connection with sensitization to the hapten diphenylcyclopropenone (DPC). These TCRs come from a woman aged 45-60 years with alopecia areata. Some clones in this sample may be carry-over from other donors' samples.

This clonotype was detected only a few times. This chain links TRBV4-1 with TRBJ1-1; maybe TRBD1 (5 bases). V lost 3 bases and J lost 8, with 10 bases in between. Germline CDR1 MGHRA, CDR2 YSYEKL. CDR3 length: 12 amino acids. This CDR3 is CASSHMTDEAFF. CDR3 coding DNA: TGCGCCAGCAGCCATATGACAGACGAAGCTTTCTTT.

This clonotype was seen only a few times. CDR3 sequence: CASRGDRPNYGYTF. For the CDR3, the DNA is TGTGCCAGCAGAGGGGACAGACCTAACTATGGCTACACCTTC. The gene calls are TRBV7-9 and TRBJ1-2; 7 bases are shared with TRBD1. Unmatched junction bases numbered 4, after V lost 6 bases and J lost 0 bases. The CDR3 loop spans 14 amino acids. Germline V lookup: CDR1 SEHNR, CDR2 FQNEAQ (reference sequence).

The chain has TRBV25-1 and TRBJ1-2; D may be TRBD1 (5 bases). Germline V gene lookup returns CDR1 MGHDK and CDR2 SYGVNS. V lost 6 bases and J lost 3, with 11 bases in between. The CDR3 loop spans 13 amino acids. The CDR3 DNA is TGTGCCAGCAGAGCCTTGGGGCACTATGGCTACACCTTC. Encoded protein: CASRALGHYGYTF.

This clonotype has ten or more counts. The CDR3 DNA is TGCAGTGCAATGGTCTGGGACAGAGACACAGATACGCAGTATTTT. It is translated as CSAMVWDRDTDTQYF. The chain uses TRBV20-1 and TRBJ2-3; 7 bases match TRBD1. This CDR3 has 15 amino acids. Trimming at V came to 6 bases and at J to 2 bases, leaving 11 bases not matched to a gene. The germline gives CDR1 DFQATT, CDR2 SNEGSKA (reference sequence).

This clonotype has more than one count but fewer than ten. The chain has TRBV6-1 and TRBJ1-2; possible D gene TRBD1, 5 bases. This CDR3 is built from 15 residues. In germline, CDR1 is MNHNS, CDR2 SASEGT. Trimming took 3 bases from V and 2 from J, leaving 13 bases between them. CDR3 sequence reads: CASSDRGRKNYGYTF. CDR3 bases: TGTGCCAGCAGTGATAGGGGTCGGAAGAACTATGGCTACACCTTC.